This T cell receptor (beta chain) was identified during a study of control samples from healthy donors and cancer patients. V lost 1 base and J lost 6; bases outside the gene matches: 3. CDR1 KGHSH and CDR2 LQKENI come from the germline V gene. The CDR3 is 15 amino acids. Sequenced by immunoSEQ multiplex PCR; TCRdb stores in-frame clones only, minus some. The data show roughly 150,000 clones, nearly 95% seen once. The sample was blood. The origin of this receptor is a man in his fifties or sixties in good health. J is TRBJ1-4 and V is TRBV18; 9 bases map to TRBD1. CDR3 nucleotide sequence: TGTGCCAGCTCACCACGACAGGGGGGTCATGAAAAACTGTTTTTT. This sequence encodes CASSPRQGGHEKLFF.